This T cell receptor (beta chain) was captured in a study of Graves' ophthalmopathy and Graves' hyperthyroidism. The TCR beta CDR3 regions underwent amplification from RNA transcripts. First-round RT-PCR used HTBI primers; second-round multiplex PCR followed. TCRdb passed the multiplex PCR reads through MiXCR, listing each CDR3 protein once. The data contain 500,000 to 700,000 distinct CDR3 sequences, 35% to 40% of them singletons. The authors enrolled newly diagnosed hyperthyroidism patients aged 18 to 65 with under 2 months' duration. Thyroid ultrasound, orbital computed tomography, TRAb, serum thyroxine and clinical symptoms formed the basis of diagnosis. V lost 6 bases and J 5 bases, leaving 19 bases between the germline ends. Germline CDR1 is SQVTM and CDR2 is ANQGSEA. The CDR3 runs 14 residues. This clonotype was detected ten times or more. Its antigen is not known. Study-wide points: The study's model predicted ophthalmopathy progression at around 70% sensitivity and 72% to 75% specificity. Sensitivity reached more than 85% and specificity roughly 81% for a 13-signature model separating ophthalmopathy from stable hyperthyroidism.

The receptor's source is an adult man with Graves' hyperthyroidism. The chain employs TRBV29-1 and TRBJ1-1, with TRBD1 as a possible D gene (5 bases). Input material: peripheral blood or thyroid tissue (not recorded which). CDR3 residues: CSVNRPAGSTEAFF. The CDR3, as DNA: TGCAGCGTCAACAGGCCCGCGGGGTCGACTGAAGCTTTCTTT.